This paragraph covers one TCR beta chain sequence. These data are taken from a study of blood T cell repertoires in COVID-19. The V and J ends lost 6 bases and 0 bases respectively, with 12 bases between them. The CDR3 sequence is 14 residues long. Per germline, CDR1 WSHSY and CDR2 SAAADI. Only in-frame clones appear in the TCRdb table, and some are missing; sequencing was by immunoSEQ multiplex PCR. The sample shows 250,000 to 350,000 clones, 90% of them seen only once. The specimen was peripheral blood. The genes are TRBV10-2 and TRBJ2-7, with D maybe TRBD2 (5 bases). This clonotype was obtained from a woman aged 25 to 45 with COVID-19, enrolled during active disease. The CDR3 sequence: CASRQDFSSYEQYF. DNA for the CDR3: TGCGCCAGCAGGCAGGACTTCAGCTCCTACGAGCAGTACTTC.